The text below deals with one TCR beta chain. The antigen remains unidentified. A read error may account for a junction end that differs from germline. The V gene's germline CDR1 is SGHRS and CDR2 YFSETQ. This CDR3 comprises 16 residues. Patients chosen for sequencing had CD8+CD57+ cells that had expanded, as shown by flow cytometry. Patients were untreated when blood was sampled. The sample belongs to a study of CD8+CD57+ T cells in acquired aplastic anemia. Study context: DNA per sorted CD4+ or CD8+ sample ranged roughly 0.19 to 30 ug, averaging around 3.1 ug. Regarding the study as a whole: Controls did not differ significantly from patients in CD8+ Simpson's diversity. Fewer than 30 shared CD8+ CDR3s appeared highly expressed within patients' immunodominant clones.

Profiling that covered TCR beta VDJ and CDR3 relied on genomic DNA as its template. TCRdb ran MiXCR on the reads and lists one entry per CDR3 protein. Of 270,000 or so distinct CDR3 sequences listed, 65% to 90% were seen once; the top ten hold around 40%. Sequencing used sorted CD4+, CD8+, or CD8+CD57+ T cells (not recorded which) from PBMCs. The receptor was derived from a human donor with aplastic anemia. The chain employs TRBV5-1 and TRBJ2-1; D might be TRBD1 (5 bases). This CDR3 reads CASSLVAWGNYNEQFF. In DNA, the CDR3 is TGTGCCAGCAGCTTAGTGGCCTGGGGCAACTACAATGAGCAGTTCTTC.